This T cell receptor (beta chain) was sequenced for a study of T cell responses to AZD1222 COVID-19 vaccine. Overall study findings and caveats: AZD1222 recipients seropositive at baseline numbered only six or seven.

The repertoire was sequenced with immunoSEQ multiplex PCR; TCRdb's copy has only in-frame clones and lacks some. The data show about 160,000 clones, with 90% seen just once and approximately 1.6% held by the top ten. Worth noting for this clone: The target antigen is unknown.

Trimming took 4 bases from V and 1 from J, leaving 8 bases between them. Germline V gene lookup returns CDR1 MGHRA and CDR2 YSYEKL. This CDR3 is 14 amino acids long. V gene TRBV4-1 combines with J gene TRBJ1-5; D call uncertain. Sequencing was performed on peripheral blood, taken on day 0 of AZD1222 vaccination. The TCR comes from an adult in good health. CDR3 in amino acids: CASSPGGSNQPQHF. CDR3 DNA: TGCGCCAGCAGCCCAGGTGGAAGCAATCAGCCCCAGCATTTT.